The rows below give T cell receptor beta chains drawn from one sample of a study of T cell responses to AZD1222 COVID-19 vaccine. Generated by immunoSEQ multiplex PCR, the TCRdb table keeps only in-frame clones and is missing some. The sample holds 150,000 to 200,000 clones, 80% to 95% seen once. Sequences were derived from peripheral blood, sampled on day 0 of AZD1222 vaccination. These receptors all come from an adult in good health. Both conserved end residues are part of each CDR3. The D gene is left open where the match is weak. Clone size appears in some rows only: once, few, many, or a class for an expanded clone.

v_gene: TRBV2
d_gene: -
j_gene: TRBJ1-1
abundance: -
CDR3nt: TGTGCCAGCAGTGAAACCGAAGGAGGGCGGACGCAAGCTTTCTTT
CDR3aa: CASSETEGGRTQAFF

v_gene: TRBV5-4
d_gene: -
j_gene: TRBJ2-7
abundance: once
CDR3nt: TGTGCCAGCAGCTTGGGCAGGGGGGGTTACGAGCAGTACTTC
CDR3aa: CASSLGRGGYEQYF

v_gene: TRBV27
d_gene: -
j_gene: TRBJ2-7
abundance: -
CDR3nt: TGTGCCAGCAGTTTCCGGGGCGGTAGCTCCTACGAGCAGTACTTC
CDR3aa: CASSFRGGSSYEQYF

v_gene: TRBV6-5
d_gene: -
j_gene: TRBJ2-2
abundance: -
CDR3nt: TGTGCCAGCCTGAGATCCGACACCGGGGAGCTGTTTTTT
CDR3aa: CASLRSDTGELFF

v_gene: TRBV15
d_gene: -
j_gene: TRBJ2-5
abundance: -
CDR3nt: TGTGCCAGTATTTCCCAGCAAGAGACCCAGTACTTC
CDR3aa: CASISQQETQYF

v_gene: TRBV6-1
d_gene: -
j_gene: TRBJ1-4
abundance: once
CDR3nt: TGTGCCAGCAGAGAAGGGGAAAAACTGTTTTTT
CDR3aa: CASREGEKLFF

v_gene: TRBV9
d_gene: TRBD2
j_gene: TRBJ2-5
abundance: -
CDR3nt: TGTGCCAGCAGCGTTGGAGCGGGGGAAGAGACCCAGTACTTC
CDR3aa: CASSVGAGEETQYF

v_gene: TRBV7-3
d_gene: -
j_gene: TRBJ2-3
abundance: -
CDR3nt: TGTGCCAGCAGCTCCCAGGGCCCAGATACGCAGTATTTT
CDR3aa: CASSSQGPDTQYF

v_gene: TRBV15
d_gene: -
j_gene: TRBJ2-1
abundance: -
CDR3nt: TGTGCCACCAGCAGACAGGGGCGGGAGCAGTTCTTC
CDR3aa: CATSRQGREQFF

v_gene: TRBV11-2
d_gene: -
j_gene: TRBJ1-2
abundance: -
CDR3nt: TGTGCCAGCAGCTCCCTCAGGGAGAACTATGGCTACACCTTC
CDR3aa: CASSSLRENYGYTF

v_gene: TRBV12-3/TRBV12-4
d_gene: -
j_gene: TRBJ1-1
abundance: -
CDR3nt: TGTGCCAGCAGACGTACAGCGAACACTGAAGCTTTCTTT
CDR3aa: CASRRTANTEAFF

v_gene: TRBV7-2
d_gene: -
j_gene: TRBJ1-6
abundance: -
CDR3nt: TGTGCCAGCAGCTACAATCGTGACCTCCTTAATTCACCCCTCCACTTT
CDR3aa: CASSYNRDLLNSPLHF

v_gene: TRBV28
d_gene: -
j_gene: TRBJ2-7
abundance: -
CDR3nt: TGTGCCAGCAGTTTAAGAACCAAGCAGTACTTC
CDR3aa: CASSLRTKQYF

v_gene: TRBV15
d_gene: -
j_gene: TRBJ1-5
abundance: once
CDR3nt: TGTGCCACCAGCAGACTCGGAGGGGGGCCCCAGCATTTT
CDR3aa: CATSRLGGGPQHF

v_gene: TRBV27
d_gene: -
j_gene: TRBJ1-5
abundance: -
CDR3nt: TGTGCCAGCAGTTTCACGGTTAATCAGCCCCAGCATTTT
CDR3aa: CASSFTVNQPQHF

v_gene: TRBV4-3
d_gene: TRBD1
j_gene: TRBJ2-1
abundance: -
CDR3nt: TGCGCCAGCAGCCAAGATAGGGGGACAGGGTCCAATGAGCAGTTCTTC
CDR3aa: CASSQDRGTGSNEQFF

v_gene: TRBV12-3/TRBV12-4
d_gene: -
j_gene: TRBJ1-2
abundance: -
CDR3nt: TGTGCCAGCAGTTCGGGGGGGATTTATGGCTACACCTTC
CDR3aa: CASSSGGIYGYTF

v_gene: TRBV3-1/TRBV3-2
d_gene: -
j_gene: TRBJ1-2
abundance: -
CDR3nt: TGTGCCAGCAGCCAAGATCTAGGCGGGCGAGGGGAAGGCTACACCTTC
CDR3aa: CASSQDLGGRGEGYTF

v_gene: TRBV7-2
d_gene: -
j_gene: TRBJ1-4
abundance: -
CDR3nt: TGTGCCAGCAGCTCGGGCCTTAATGAAAAACTGTTTTTT
CDR3aa: CASSSGLNEKLFF

v_gene: TRBV6-4
d_gene: -
j_gene: TRBJ2-1
abundance: -
CDR3nt: TGTGCCAGCAGTTACAGGGTTGAGGCTGAGCAGTTCTTC
CDR3aa: CASSYRVEAEQFF

v_gene: TRBV6-5
d_gene: -
j_gene: TRBJ2-1
abundance: -
CDR3nt: TGTGCCAGCAGTTACACCTTACTGGAAATCAATGAGCAGTTCTTC
CDR3aa: CASSYTLLEINEQFF

v_gene: TRBV19
d_gene: TRBD1
j_gene: TRBJ1-2
abundance: -
CDR3nt: TGTGCCAGTAGTATTCGTGGGACAGGAGCCTACCACCTCTATGGCTACACCTTC
CDR3aa: CASSIRGTGAYHLYGYTF

v_gene: TRBV4-2
d_gene: -
j_gene: TRBJ1-2
abundance: -
CDR3nt: TGTGCCAGCAGCCAAATGTACAGGGATAGGGATGGCTACACCTTC
CDR3aa: CASSQMYRDRDGYTF

v_gene: TRBV18
d_gene: TRBD1
j_gene: TRBJ1-1
abundance: -
CDR3nt: TGTGCCAGCTCACCACCCTGGACGCTTACAGGGGTGGCTACTGAAGCTTTCTTT
CDR3aa: CASSPPWTLTGVATEAFF

v_gene: TRBV28
d_gene: -
j_gene: TRBJ1-1
abundance: -
CDR3nt: TGTGCCAGCAGTTTTCGAGACGACAGCAGGGACACTGAAGCTTTCTTT
CDR3aa: CASSFRDDSRDTEAFF

v_gene: TRBV7-2
d_gene: TRBD1
j_gene: TRBJ1-2
abundance: -
CDR3nt: TGTGCCAGCAGCCAGCGGGAGGGGGCGCCGCATGGCTACACCTTC
CDR3aa: CASSQREGAPHGYTF

v_gene: TRBV18
d_gene: -
j_gene: TRBJ2-6
abundance: -
CDR3nt: TGTGCCAGCTCACCACCAAGTTTTTCTGGGGCCAACGTCCTGACTTTC
CDR3aa: CASSPPSFSGANVLTF

v_gene: TRBV5-5
d_gene: -
j_gene: TRBJ1-5
abundance: -
CDR3nt: TGTGCCAGCAGCTTGTGGTGGGAATTCAATCAGCCCCAGCATTTT
CDR3aa: CASSLWWEFNQPQHF

v_gene: TRBV5-1
d_gene: TRBD1
j_gene: TRBJ2-2
abundance: -
CDR3nt: TGCGCCAGCAGCCCCTGGGACAGGGGATTAAACACCGGGGAGCTGTTTTTT
CDR3aa: CASSPWDRGLNTGELFF

v_gene: TRBV30
d_gene: TRBD2
j_gene: TRBJ2-1
abundance: -
CDR3nt: TGTGCCTGGAGCTTTTTAGCGGGAGTCTACAATGAGCAGTTCTTC
CDR3aa: CAWSFLAGVYNEQFF

v_gene: TRBV7-7
d_gene: TRBD1
j_gene: TRBJ2-1
abundance: once
CDR3nt: TGTGCTAGCAGCCAATCCGGGACAGTCCCCTACAATGAGCAGTTCTTC
CDR3aa: CASSQSGTVPYNEQFF

v_gene: TRBV28
d_gene: TRBD2
j_gene: TRBJ2-1
abundance: -
CDR3nt: TGTGCCAGCAGTTCCTCACTAGCGGGAGGGAGCAATGAGCAGTTCTTC
CDR3aa: CASSSSLAGGSNEQFF

v_gene: TRBV4-1
d_gene: -
j_gene: TRBJ1-5
abundance: -
CDR3nt: TGCGCCAGCAGCCAAATGCCGACAGGAAGTTACGGTCAGCCCCAGCATTTT
CDR3aa: CASSQMPTGSYGQPQHF

v_gene: TRBV28
d_gene: -
j_gene: TRBJ1-5
abundance: -
CDR3nt: TGTGCCAGCAGTTTACTGTTGGGGAATCAGCCCCAGCATTTT
CDR3aa: CASSLLLGNQPQHF

v_gene: TRBV6-5
d_gene: -
j_gene: TRBJ1-1
abundance: -
CDR3nt: TGTGCCACCTCACGGAACACTGAAGCTTTCTTT
CDR3aa: CATSRNTEAFF

v_gene: TRBV29-1
d_gene: -
j_gene: TRBJ1-2
abundance: -
CDR3nt: TGCAGCGTTGAAGACAGTCCCTTACAGGGCTACACCTTC
CDR3aa: CSVEDSPLQGYTF

v_gene: TRBV19
d_gene: TRBD1
j_gene: TRBJ2-7
abundance: -
CDR3nt: TGTGCCAGTAGTATTACCGGGACAGGGGGCAATGAGCAGTACTTC
CDR3aa: CASSITGTGGNEQYF

v_gene: TRBV19
d_gene: -
j_gene: TRBJ2-1
abundance: -
CDR3nt: TGTGCCAGTAGGGCCCCGGGCGGGCCCTACAATGAGCAGTTCTTC
CDR3aa: CASRAPGGPYNEQFF

v_gene: TRBV6-6
d_gene: TRBD1
j_gene: TRBJ1-3
abundance: -
CDR3nt: TGTGCCAGCAGTTCGAGAAGGGGGCTATCTGGAAACACCATATATTTT
CDR3aa: CASSSRRGLSGNTIYF

v_gene: TRBV11-3
d_gene: -
j_gene: TRBJ1-6
abundance: -
CDR3nt: TGTGCCAGCAGCTTGCCAGCCGTTAATTCACCCCTCCACTTT
CDR3aa: CASSLPAVNSPLHF

v_gene: TRBV7-9
d_gene: TRBD1
j_gene: TRBJ1-2
abundance: -
CDR3nt: TGTGCCAGCAGCACAACAGGGGCATATGGCTACACCTTC
CDR3aa: CASSTTGAYGYTF

v_gene: TRBV9
d_gene: -
j_gene: TRBJ1-1
abundance: once
CDR3nt: TGTGCCAGCAGACCTGAGGGGGGTATCGGCACTGAAGCTTTCTTT
CDR3aa: CASRPEGGIGTEAFF

v_gene: TRBV27
d_gene: -
j_gene: TRBJ1-1
abundance: once
CDR3nt: TGTGCCAGCAGTTTATCAGGGATGAACACTGAAGCTTTCTTT
CDR3aa: CASSLSGMNTEAFF

v_gene: TRBV7-6
d_gene: -
j_gene: TRBJ1-5
abundance: -
CDR3nt: TGTGCCAGCAGCTTAGGGATGGGACGGAACCTTCCCCAGCATTTT
CDR3aa: CASSLGMGRNLPQHF

v_gene: TRBV5-6
d_gene: -
j_gene: TRBJ1-2
abundance: -
CDR3nt: TGTGCCAGCAGCTCGGTTCCGTTGGGGGGCGCCTATGGCTACACCTTC
CDR3aa: CASSSVPLGGAYGYTF

v_gene: TRBV5-1
d_gene: -
j_gene: TRBJ1-4
abundance: -
CDR3nt: TGCGCCAGCAGCTTCGACAGCCCTAATGAAAAACTGTTTTTT
CDR3aa: CASSFDSPNEKLFF

v_gene: TRBV28
d_gene: -
j_gene: TRBJ1-5
abundance: few
CDR3nt: TGTGCCAGCAGTTTAATGACACGTCTTAGCAATCAGCCCCAGCATTTT
CDR3aa: CASSLMTRLSNQPQHF